This TCR beta chain appears in the sequencing data of a study of shared clonotypes between healthy human individuals. Measured with immunoSEQ multiplex PCR; TCRdb has only the in-frame clones, and not every one. The sample contains over a million clones, roughly 97% of which appear only once. As for this clone: Its antigen is unknown. The sample contains more than one DNA sequence encoding this CDR3.

Whole-study results and caveats: Sequencing depth was expected to influence donor clonotype sharing.

Between the trimmed V and J ends, which lost 1 base and 8 bases, there was a span of 3 bases. CDR1 is SEHNR, CDR2 FQNEAQ, per germline (reference sequence). The CDR3 length is 11 residues. The chain carries TRBV7-9 and TRBJ2-1; unclear D gene. The origin of this receptor is a man in his thirties or forties in good health. Sequenced material: naive CD4+ T cells sorted from blood. This sample's subset: CD45RA+ positively selected. CDR3 coding DNA: TGTGCCAGCAGCTTAGTCGATGAGCAGTTCTTC. Translation gives CASSLVDEQFF. Looking up the rest from reference TRBV7-9 and TRBJ2-1 gives the full variable domain: DTGVSQNPRHKITKRGQNVTFRCDPISEHNRLYWYRQTLGQGPEFLTYFQNEAQLEKSRLLSDRFSAERPKGSFSTLEIQRTEQGDSAMYLCASSLVDEQFFGPGTRLTVL.